This T cell receptor (beta chain) was sequenced for a study of shared clonotypes between healthy human individuals. Some 29,000 T cell genomes (around 200 ng DNA) went into each sorted-subset replicate. Method: immunoSEQ multiplex PCR; TCRdb's copy keeps in-frame clones and lacks some. This table holds over 2 million clones, 92% found once. Germline CDR1 is SGHDT and CDR2 is YYEEEE. V was shortened by 0 bases and J by 5 bases, with 11 bases between the two germline ends. The CDR3 consists of 14 residues. Overall study findings and caveats: The study generally estimated greater richness for naive than memory subsets.

Concerning this clone itself: Its target is not known.

The material sequenced was naive CD4+ T cells from PBMCs. Subset specified: CD45RA+ positively selected. The J gene is TRBJ1-1, the V gene TRBV5-6; D perhaps matches TRBD1 (6 bases). The TCR comes from a man aged 18 to 29 in good health. Some clones in this sample may be carry-over from other donors' samples. CDR3 protein: CASSLATGRTEAFF. CDR3 nucleotides: TGTGCCAGCAGCTTGGCAACAGGGAGGACTGAAGCTTTCTTT. Complete variable domain (other parts from reference TRBV5-6 and TRBJ1-1): DAGVTQSPTHLIKTRGQQVTLRCSPKSGHDTVSWYQQALGQGPQFIFQYYEEEERQRGNFPDRFSGHQFPNYSSELNVNALLLGDSALYLCASSLATGRTEAFFGQGTRLTVV.